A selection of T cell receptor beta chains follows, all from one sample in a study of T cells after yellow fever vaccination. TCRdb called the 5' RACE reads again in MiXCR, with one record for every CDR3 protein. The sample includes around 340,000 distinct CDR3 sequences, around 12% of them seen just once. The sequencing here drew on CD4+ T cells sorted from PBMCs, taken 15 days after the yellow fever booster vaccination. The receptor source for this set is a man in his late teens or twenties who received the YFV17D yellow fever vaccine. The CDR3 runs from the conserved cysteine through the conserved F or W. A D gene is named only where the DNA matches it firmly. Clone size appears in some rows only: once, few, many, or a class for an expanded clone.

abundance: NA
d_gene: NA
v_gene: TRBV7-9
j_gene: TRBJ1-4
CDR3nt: TGTGCCAGCAGCTGGAGGAGGGGGTCTAATGAAAAACTGTTTTTT
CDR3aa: CASSWRRGSNEKLFF

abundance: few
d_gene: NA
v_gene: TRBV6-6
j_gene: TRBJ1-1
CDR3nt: TGTGCCAGCAGTTACGGTCGGTGGAACACTGAAGCTTTCTTT
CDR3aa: CASSYGRWNTEAFF

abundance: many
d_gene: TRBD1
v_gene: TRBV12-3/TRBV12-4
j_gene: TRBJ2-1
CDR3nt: TGTGCCAGCAGTATAGGGACAGGGTTAGGGAATGAGCAGTTCTTC
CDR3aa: CASSIGTGLGNEQFF

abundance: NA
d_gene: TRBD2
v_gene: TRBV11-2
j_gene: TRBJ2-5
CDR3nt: TGTGCCAGCAGCTTGAGCGGGGAAGAGACCCAGTACTTC
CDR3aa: CASSLSGEETQYF

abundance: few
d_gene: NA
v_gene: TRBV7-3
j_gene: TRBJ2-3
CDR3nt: TGTGCCAGCAGCCAAACCGTCCAACGCACAGATACGCAGTATTTT
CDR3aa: CASSQTVQRTDTQYF

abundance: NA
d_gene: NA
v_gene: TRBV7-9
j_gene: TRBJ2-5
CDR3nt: TGTGCCAGCAGCTTAATGGAGCGGGAGACCCAGTACTTC
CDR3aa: CASSLMERETQYF

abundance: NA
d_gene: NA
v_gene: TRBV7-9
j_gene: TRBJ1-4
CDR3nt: TGTGCCAGCAGCTTAGGGTTGGGGGTTTACCCCAAACTGTTTTTT
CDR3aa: CASSLGLGVYPKLFF

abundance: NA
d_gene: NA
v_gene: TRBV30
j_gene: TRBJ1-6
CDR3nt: TGTGCCTGGAGTATACCGGGGGATTCACCCCTCCACTTT
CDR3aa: CAWSIPGDSPLHF

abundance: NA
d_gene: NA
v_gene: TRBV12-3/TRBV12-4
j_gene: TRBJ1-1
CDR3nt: TGTGCCAGCAGTTTTTCCCAGGGAGAAGCTTTCTTT
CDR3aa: CASSFSQGEAFF

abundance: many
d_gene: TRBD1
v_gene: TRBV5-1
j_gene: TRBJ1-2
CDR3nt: TGCGCCAGCAGTCGCGGACAGGGCGACGGCTACACCTTC
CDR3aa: CASSRGQGDGYTF

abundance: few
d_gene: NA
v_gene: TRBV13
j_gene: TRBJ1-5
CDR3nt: TGTGCCAGCGGGGACTCAAGGGTAGGTCAGCCCCAGCATTTT
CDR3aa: CASGDSRVGQPQHF

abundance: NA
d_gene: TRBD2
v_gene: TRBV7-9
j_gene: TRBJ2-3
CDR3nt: TGTGCCAGCAGCGCCCGGACTAGCGGGACCGGGGATGGTACGCAGTATTTT
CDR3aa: CASSARTSGTGDGTQYF